These 18 T cell receptor beta chains were all obtained from the same sample, sequenced in a study of CD8 T cell repertoires and HIV-1 epitope variants (TCRdb year 2020). These receptors have no identified antigens. Library preparation employed the immunoSEQ multiplex PCR assay. What TCRdb holds here is the immuneACCESS table cut down to in-frame rearrangements. Part of the clones is not present; checked against another copy, under half of the missing clones reflect an unresolved V gene, and the others are unexplained. The sample has roughly 6,800 clones on record, approximately 60% of them singletons. The ten largest clones capture roughly 39% of the sample. The specimen was cultured CD8+ T cells derived from PBMCs. The source of these receptors is a male donor with HIV.

V is TRBV7-8 and J is TRBJ2-7; 9 bases line up with TRBD1. This CDR3 has 14 residues. V was clipped by 5 bases and J by 4 bases; unmatched bases: 6. Germline V gene lookup returns CDR1 SGHVS and CDR2 FQNEAQ. The CDR3 is CASSLGQGGYEQYF. CDR3 nucleotide sequence: TGTGCCAGCAGCCTGGGACAGGGAGGTTACGAGCAGTACTTC.

This clone was found a few times. The rearrangement links TRBV2 to TRBJ1-4, with TRBD1 matching over 10 bases. The length of the CDR3 is 14 residues. The germline V gene encodes CDR1 SNHLY and CDR2 FYNNEI. The J segment lost 6 bases and the V segment lost 6 bases, leaving 4 bases of the junction unmatched. In nucleotides, the CDR3 is TGTGCCAGCAGGGGGACAGGGGAGTATGAAAAACTGTTTTTT. It is translated as CASRGTGEYEKLFF.

The chain recombines TRBV9 with TRBJ2-7; 7 bases fit TRBD2. Trimming at V came to 4 bases and at J to 1 base, leaving 2 bases not matched to a gene. The CDR3 contains 13 residues. Germline V gene sequence: CDR1 SGDLS, CDR2 YYNGEE. DNA of the CDR3: TGTGCCAGCAGCTATAGCGGGTCCTACGAGCAGTACTTC. This encodes CASSYSGSYEQYF.

This chain links TRBV11-3 with TRBJ1-1; TRBD1 might be the D (6 bases). Trimming took 5 bases from V and 5 from J, leaving 24 bases between them. This CDR3 has 17 residues. Germline-derived CDR1 and CDR2 are SGHNT and YENEEA. CDR3 residues: CASSPRGMGASRTEAFF. The CDR3 DNA reads as TGTGCCAGCAGCCCCCGGGGGATGGGGGCATCGAGAACTGAAGCTTTCTTT.

This clone showed up just a few times. V and J are TRBV29-1 and TRBJ2-7; 15 positions match TRBD2. There are 19 residues in the CDR3. Germline CDR1 reads SQVTM; CDR2 reads ANQGSEA. The trim removed 6 bases at V and 1 base at J, leaving 16 bases unmatched. CDR3 nucleotides: TGCAGCGTGTGGACAGGGAGGGGACTAGCGGGAGGTGGGTCCTACGAGCAGTACTTC. Translation: CSVWTGRGLAGGGSYEQYF.

The rearrangement joins TRBV28 to TRBJ2-7; 10 bases match TRBD2. The CDR3 is 19 amino acids. In germline, CDR1 is MDHEN, CDR2 SYDVKM. V gave up 6 bases and J gave up 0 bases; unmatched junction bases: 17. The CDR3 is CASSLTVRMGTSDSYEQYF. The CDR3 bases are TGTGCCAGCAGCCTAACCGTTCGTATGGGGACTAGCGACTCCTACGAGCAGTACTTC.

CDR3 protein: CASSFLGPGGGEQYF. In nucleotides, the CDR3 is TGTGCCAGCAGCTTTTTGGGACCAGGGGGTGGCGAGCAGTACTTC. The rearrangement uses TRBV7-9 and TRBJ2-7; 7 bases are shared with TRBD1. Germline assignment: CDR1 SEHNR and CDR2 FQNEAQ (reference sequence). Unmatched junction bases numbered 11, after V lost 3 bases and J lost 6 bases. The CDR3 has 15 residues.

The chain carries TRBV5-1 and TRBJ1-5, with a possible D match to TRBD1 (5 bases). This CDR3 is 17 amino acids long. The V end was cut by 0 bases, the J end by 0 bases, with 13 bases between. Germline loops: CDR1 SGHRS, CDR2 YFSETQ. The CDR3 spells CASSLGTGDSSNQPQHF. CDR3 in DNA: TGCGCCAGCAGCTTGGGAACAGGCGACTCTAGCAATCAGCCCCAGCATTTT.

This clone is classed as large. This chain links TRBV2 with TRBJ1-1; no reliable D call. Deletions cut 8 bases from V and 0 bases from J, with 10 bases between. The V gene's germline CDR1 is SNHLY and CDR2 FYNNEI. This CDR3 comprises 13 residues. CDR3 in amino acids: CASRGIMNTEAFF. CDR3 in DNA: TGTGCCAGCCGTGGAATTATGAACACTGAAGCTTTCTTT.

The V gene is TRBV28, the J gene TRBJ2-3; no clear D gene. With 6 bases removed from V and 2 bases from J, the gap between germline ends came to 3 bases. The CDR3 loop spans 11 amino acids. Germline CDR1 is MDHEN and CDR2 is SYDVKM. The CDR3 DNA sequence: TGTGCCAGCAGGTACACAGATACGCAGTATTTT. Residues: CASRYTDTQYF.

This clone was found a few times. The chain uses TRBV4-1 and TRBJ1-5, with D maybe TRBD1 (5 bases). With 0 bases removed from V and 3 bases from J, the gap between germline ends came to 12 bases. The V gene's germline CDR1 is MGHRA and CDR2 YSYEKL. The CDR3 sequence is 16 residues long. This CDR3 reads CASSQDIGAFNQPQHF. Here the CDR3 DNA reads TGCGCCAGCAGCCAAGATATAGGGGCCTTCAATCAGCCCCAGCATTTT.

By its share, this clone is medium-sized. This chain connects TRBV28 to TRBJ2-7, with no clear D. V lost 3 bases to trimming and J lost 2 bases, with 29 bases between them. The germline V gene has CDR1 MDHEN and CDR2 SYDVKM. The CDR3 covers 20 residues. The CDR3: CASSFPPPSPNTPTTYEQYF. The CDR3 region has the DNA TGTGCCAGCAGTTTCCCCCCCCCTAGTCCCAATACACCTACCACCTACGAGCAGTACTTC.

The chain carries TRBV5-1 and TRBJ2-5; the D gene could be TRBD1 or TRBD2 (5 bases each). The CDR3 is 15 residues long. Germline V gives CDR1 SGHRS, CDR2 YFSETQ. Trimming left V 3 bases short and J 5 bases short, with 17 bases between. The CDR3 sequence: CASSSGTTRPETQYF. CDR3 nucleotides: TGCGCCAGCAGCTCCGGGACGACAAGACCGGAGACCCAGTACTTC. The full variable domain, with the rest looked up from reference TRBV5-1 and TRBJ2-5, is KAGVTQTPRYLIKTRGQQVTLSCSPISGHRSVSWYQQTPGQGLQFLFEYFSETQRNKGNFPGRFSGRQFSNSRSEMNVSTLELGDSALYLCASSSGTTRPETQYFGPGTRLLVL.

This chain uses TRBV30 with TRBJ2-3, with D possibly being TRBD2 (5 bases). Germline loops: CDR1 GTSNPN, CDR2 SVGIG (reference sequence). The CDR3 is 17 residues long. V lost 2 bases to trimming and J lost 4 bases, with 22 bases between them. The CDR3 nucleotides read TGTGCCTGGAGTCCCGGTTGGCCGGGGAGAGTAGCAGATACGCAGTATTTT. Translated, it gives CAWSPGWPGRVADTQYF. The full variable domain, its missing parts supplied by reference TRBV30 and TRBJ2-3, is SQTIHQWPATLVQPVGSPLSLECTVEGTSNPNLYWYRQAAGRGLQLLFYSVGIGQISSEVPQNLSASRPQDRQFILSSKKLLLSDSGFYLCAWSPGWPGRVADTQYFGPGTRLTVL.

This chain connects TRBV5-1 to TRBJ1-2; D is uncertain. The CDR3 spans 12 residues. V dropped 0 bases and J dropped 4 bases, with 4 bases sitting between them. CDR1 is SGHRS, CDR2 YFSETQ, per germline. CDR3 nucleotides: TGCGCCAGCAGCTTGGGCTCCTATGGCTACACCTTC. Protein product: CASSLGSYGYTF. Combining the CDR3 with reference TRBV5-1 and TRBJ1-2 gives the whole variable domain KAGVTQTPRYLIKTRGQQVTLSCSPISGHRSVSWYQQTPGQGLQFLFEYFSETQRNKGNFPGRFSGRQFSNSRSEMNVSTLELGDSALYLCASSLGSYGYTFGSGTRLTVV.

The V gene is TRBV6-1, the J gene TRBJ2-7, with D perhaps matching TRBD1 or TRBD2 (6 bases each). CDR1 is MNHNS, CDR2 SASEGT, per germline. V dropped 7 bases and J dropped 0 bases, with 10 bases sitting between them. The CDR3 spans 13 residues. The CDR3 DNA is TGTGCCAGCACCGGGGGCTCCTCCTACGAGCAGTACTTC. It specifies CASTGGSSYEQYF.

This clone was picked up a small number of times. The chain joins TRBV6-4 to TRBJ1-5; D may be TRBD1 (5 bases). The CDR3 runs to 14 residues. V gave up 6 bases and J gave up 4 bases, with 13 bases separating them. The V gene's germline CDR1 is MRHNA and CDR2 SNTAGT. The DNA for the CDR3 is TGTGCCAGCAGATCCGTACAGGAAAATCAGCCCCAGCATTTT. Translated: CASRSVQENQPQHF.

The chain uses TRBV5-1 and TRBJ2-1; D not certain. V was shortened by 3 bases and J by 0 bases, with 4 bases between the two germline ends. The germline V gene encodes CDR1 SGHRS and CDR2 YFSETQ. The CDR3 spans 13 residues. CDR3 region: CASSSSSYNEQFF. The CDR3 coding sequence is TGCGCCAGCAGCTCCAGCTCCTACAATGAGCAGTTCTTC.